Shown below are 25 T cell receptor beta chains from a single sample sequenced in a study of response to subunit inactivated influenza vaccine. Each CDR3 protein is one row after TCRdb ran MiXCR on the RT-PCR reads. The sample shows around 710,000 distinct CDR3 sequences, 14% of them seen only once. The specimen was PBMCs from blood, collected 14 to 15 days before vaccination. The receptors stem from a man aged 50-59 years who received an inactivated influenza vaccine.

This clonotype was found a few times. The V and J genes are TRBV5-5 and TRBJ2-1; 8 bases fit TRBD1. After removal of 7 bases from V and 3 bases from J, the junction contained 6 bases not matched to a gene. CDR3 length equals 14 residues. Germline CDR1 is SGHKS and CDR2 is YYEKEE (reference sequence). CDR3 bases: TGTGCCAGCCTTCTCACAGGGGGCTACAATGAGCAGTTCTTC. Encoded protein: CASLLTGGYNEQFF.

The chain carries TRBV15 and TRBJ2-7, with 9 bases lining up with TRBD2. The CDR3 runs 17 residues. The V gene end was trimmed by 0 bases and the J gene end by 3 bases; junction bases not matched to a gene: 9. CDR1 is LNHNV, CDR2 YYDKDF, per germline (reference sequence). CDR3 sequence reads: CATSRDVAGGPSYEQYF. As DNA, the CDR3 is TGTGCCACCAGCAGAGATGTCGCGGGAGGGCCTAGCTACGAGCAGTACTTC.

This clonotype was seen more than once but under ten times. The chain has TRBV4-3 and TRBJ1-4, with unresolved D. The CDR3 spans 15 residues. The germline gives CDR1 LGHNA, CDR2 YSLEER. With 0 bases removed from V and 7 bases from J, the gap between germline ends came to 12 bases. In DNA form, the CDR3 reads TGCGCCAGCAGCCAAGAAATACGACTTAGTGAAAAACTGTTTTTT. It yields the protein CASSQEIRLSEKLFF.

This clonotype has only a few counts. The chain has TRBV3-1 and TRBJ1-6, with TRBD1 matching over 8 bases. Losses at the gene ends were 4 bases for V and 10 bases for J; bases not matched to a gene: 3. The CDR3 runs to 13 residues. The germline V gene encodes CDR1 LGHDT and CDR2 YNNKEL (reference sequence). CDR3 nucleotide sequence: TGTGCCAGCAGCCGACAGGGGCAATCACCCCTCCACTTT. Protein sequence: CASSRQGQSPLHF.

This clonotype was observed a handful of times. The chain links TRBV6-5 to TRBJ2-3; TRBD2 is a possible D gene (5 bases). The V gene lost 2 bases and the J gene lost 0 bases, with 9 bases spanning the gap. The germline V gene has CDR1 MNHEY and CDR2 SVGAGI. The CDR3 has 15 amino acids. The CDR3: CASSYEGSSTDTQYF. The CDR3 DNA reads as TGTGCCAGCAGTTACGAGGGATCTAGCACAGATACGCAGTATTTT.

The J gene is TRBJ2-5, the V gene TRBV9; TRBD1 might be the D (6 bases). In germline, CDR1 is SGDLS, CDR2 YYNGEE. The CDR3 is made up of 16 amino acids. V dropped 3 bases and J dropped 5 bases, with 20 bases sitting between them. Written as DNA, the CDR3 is TGTGCCAGCAGCGACGTCGGACAGCCAGCAAGGGAGACCCAGTACTTC. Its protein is CASSDVGQPARETQYF.

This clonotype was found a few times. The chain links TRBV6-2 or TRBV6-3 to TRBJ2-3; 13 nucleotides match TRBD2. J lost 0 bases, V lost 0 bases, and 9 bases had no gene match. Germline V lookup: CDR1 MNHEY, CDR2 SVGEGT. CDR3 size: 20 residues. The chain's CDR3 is CASSYSLLTSGRSSTDTQYF. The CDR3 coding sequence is TGTGCCAGCAGTTACTCGCTCCTGACTAGCGGGAGGTCCAGCACAGATACGCAGTATTTT.

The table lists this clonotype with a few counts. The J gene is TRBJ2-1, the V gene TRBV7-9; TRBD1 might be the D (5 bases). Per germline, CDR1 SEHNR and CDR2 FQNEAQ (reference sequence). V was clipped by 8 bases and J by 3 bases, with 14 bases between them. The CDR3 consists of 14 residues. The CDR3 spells CASALGVLYNEQFF. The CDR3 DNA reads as TGTGCCAGCGCCCTAGGGGTCCTCTACAATGAGCAGTTCTTC.

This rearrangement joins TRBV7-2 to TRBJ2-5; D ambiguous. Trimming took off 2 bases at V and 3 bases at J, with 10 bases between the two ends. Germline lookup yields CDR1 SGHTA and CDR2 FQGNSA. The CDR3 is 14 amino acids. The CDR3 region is CASSLKTLKETQYF. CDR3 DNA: TGTGCCAGCAGCTTAAAGACCCTCAAAGAGACCCAGTACTTC.

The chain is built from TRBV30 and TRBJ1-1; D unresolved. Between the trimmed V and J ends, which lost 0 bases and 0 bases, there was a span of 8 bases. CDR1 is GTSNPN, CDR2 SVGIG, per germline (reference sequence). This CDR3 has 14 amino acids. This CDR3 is CAWSVLRMNTEAFF. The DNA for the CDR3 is TGTGCCTGGAGTGTACTAAGGATGAACACTGAAGCTTTCTTT.

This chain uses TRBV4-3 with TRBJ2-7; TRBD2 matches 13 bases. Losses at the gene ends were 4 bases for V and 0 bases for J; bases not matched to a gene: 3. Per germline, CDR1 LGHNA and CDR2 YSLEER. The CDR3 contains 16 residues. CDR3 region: CASSPRTSGSSYEQYF. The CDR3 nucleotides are TGCGCCAGCAGCCCCAGGACTAGCGGGAGCTCCTACGAGCAGTACTTC.

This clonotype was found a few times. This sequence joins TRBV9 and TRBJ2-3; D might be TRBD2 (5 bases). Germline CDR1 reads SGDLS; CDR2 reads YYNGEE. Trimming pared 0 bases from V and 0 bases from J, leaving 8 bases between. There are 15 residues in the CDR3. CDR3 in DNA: TGTGCCAGCAGCGTAGGAAGCGGTAGCACAGATACGCAGTATTTT. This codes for CASSVGSGSTDTQYF.

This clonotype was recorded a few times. Written as DNA, the CDR3 is TGTGCCACCAGTGGTGCCGAGGGAATCCAAGAGACCCAGTACTTC. This translates into CATSGAEGIQETQYF. The rearrangement links TRBV24-1 to TRBJ2-5; D perhaps matches TRBD2 (5 bases). The CDR3 runs 15 residues. Germline CDR1 and CDR2: KGHDR and SFDVKD. Trimming took off 5 bases at V and 1 base at J, with 13 bases between the two ends.

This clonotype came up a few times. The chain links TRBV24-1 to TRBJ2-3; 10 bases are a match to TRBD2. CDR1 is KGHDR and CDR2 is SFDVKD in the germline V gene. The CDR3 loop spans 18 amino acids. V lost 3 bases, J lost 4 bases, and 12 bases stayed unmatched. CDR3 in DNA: TGTGCCACCAGTGATCCGGGAAACCTAGCGGGAGACCCAGATACGCAGTATTTT. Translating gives CATSDPGNLAGDPDTQYF.

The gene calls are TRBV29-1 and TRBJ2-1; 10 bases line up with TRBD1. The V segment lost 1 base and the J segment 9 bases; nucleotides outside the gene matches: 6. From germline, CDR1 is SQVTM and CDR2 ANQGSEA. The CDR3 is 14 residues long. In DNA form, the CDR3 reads TGCAGCGTTGAAGGGACAGGGGGAATCTTTGAGCAGTTCTTC. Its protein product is CSVEGTGGIFEQFF.

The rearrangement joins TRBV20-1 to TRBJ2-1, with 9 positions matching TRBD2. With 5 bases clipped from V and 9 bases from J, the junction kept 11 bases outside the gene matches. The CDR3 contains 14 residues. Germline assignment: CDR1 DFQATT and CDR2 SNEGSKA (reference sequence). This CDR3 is CSASSGRLYGEQFF. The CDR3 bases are TGCAGTGCTTCAAGCGGGAGGTTGTACGGTGAGCAGTTCTTC.

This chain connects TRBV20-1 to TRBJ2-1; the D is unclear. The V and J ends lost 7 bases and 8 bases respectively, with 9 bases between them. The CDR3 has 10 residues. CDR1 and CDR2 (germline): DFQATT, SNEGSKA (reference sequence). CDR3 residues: CSGQQDEQFF. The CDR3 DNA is TGCAGTGGTCAGCAGGATGAGCAGTTCTTC.

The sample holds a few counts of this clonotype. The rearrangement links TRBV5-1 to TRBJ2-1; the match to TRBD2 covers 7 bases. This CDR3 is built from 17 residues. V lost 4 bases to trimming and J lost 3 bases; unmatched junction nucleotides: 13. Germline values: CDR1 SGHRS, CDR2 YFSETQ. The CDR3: CASSPFRAGVGYNEQFF. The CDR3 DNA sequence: TGCGCCAGCAGCCCCTTTCGTGCGGGAGTCGGCTACAATGAGCAGTTCTTC. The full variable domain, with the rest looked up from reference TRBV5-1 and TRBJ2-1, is KAGVTQTPRYLIKTRGQQVTLSCSPISGHRSVSWYQQTPGQGLQFLFEYFSETQRNKGNFPGRFSGRQFSNSRSEMNVSTLELGDSALYLCASSPFRAGVGYNEQFFGPGTRLTVL.

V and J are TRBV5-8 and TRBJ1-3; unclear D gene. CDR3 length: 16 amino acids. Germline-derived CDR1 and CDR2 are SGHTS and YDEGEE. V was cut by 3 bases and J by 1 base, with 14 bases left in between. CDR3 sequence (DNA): TGTGCCAGCAGCTCCCAGACTCGGAATTCTGGAAACACCATATATTTT. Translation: CASSSQTRNSGNTIYF.

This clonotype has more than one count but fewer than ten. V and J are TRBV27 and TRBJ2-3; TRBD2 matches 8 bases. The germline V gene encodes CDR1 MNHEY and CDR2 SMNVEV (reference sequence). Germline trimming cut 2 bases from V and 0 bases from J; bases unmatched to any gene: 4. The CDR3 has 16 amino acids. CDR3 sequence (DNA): TGTGCCAGCAGTTTAAGACTAGCGCAAAGCACAGATACGCAGTATTTT. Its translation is CASSLRLAQSTDTQYF.

The CDR3 DNA is TGTGCCACCGCGACTAGCACAGATACGCAGTATTTT. It encodes CATATSTDTQYF. V gene TRBV15 combines with J gene TRBJ2-3; no reliable D call. V lost 8 bases to trimming and J lost 0 bases, with 6 bases between them. CDR1 and CDR2 from the germline V gene are LNHNV and YYDKDF (reference sequence). The CDR3 has 12 residues.

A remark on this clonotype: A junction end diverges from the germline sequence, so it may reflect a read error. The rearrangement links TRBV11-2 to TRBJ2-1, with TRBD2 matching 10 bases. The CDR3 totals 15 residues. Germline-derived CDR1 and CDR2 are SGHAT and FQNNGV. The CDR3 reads CTSSLLSGGAGEQFF. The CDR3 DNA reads TGTACCAGCAGCTTATTGAGCGGGGGGGCTGGTGAGCAGTTCTTC.

The CDR3 DNA is TGTGCCAGCAGTTACGGGACAGGGGGCACAGGTGAGCAGTTCTTC. Protein: CASSYGTGGTGEQFF. This chain joins TRBV6-2 or TRBV6-3 and TRBJ2-1, with TRBD1 matching 12 bases. The length of the CDR3 is 15 residues. With 2 bases clipped from V and 9 bases from J, the junction kept 5 bases outside the gene matches. Germline V gene data show CDR1 as MNHEY and CDR2 as SVGEGT.

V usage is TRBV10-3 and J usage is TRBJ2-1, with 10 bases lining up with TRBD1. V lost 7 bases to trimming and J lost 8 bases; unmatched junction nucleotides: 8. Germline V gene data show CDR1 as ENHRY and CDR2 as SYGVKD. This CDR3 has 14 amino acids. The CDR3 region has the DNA TGTGCCATCATGTCGGGACAGGGGAGGGATGAGCAGTTCTTC. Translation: CAIMSGQGRDEQFF.

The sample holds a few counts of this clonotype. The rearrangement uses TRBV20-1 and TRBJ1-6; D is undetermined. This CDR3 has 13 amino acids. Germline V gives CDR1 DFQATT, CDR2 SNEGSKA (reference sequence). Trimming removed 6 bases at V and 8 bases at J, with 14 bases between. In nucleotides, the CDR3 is TGCAGTGCCATTCAGGCGGCGGATTCACCCCTCCACTTT. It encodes CSAIQAADSPLHF.